This T cell receptor beta chain was identified in a study of shared clonotypes between healthy human individuals. The CDR3 totals 14 residues. The method was immunoSEQ multiplex PCR; TCRdb's version includes in-frame clones alone and lacks a portion of them. The table records over 750,000 clones, about 97% of them present only once. Naive CD8 cells, CD45RO-negative and positively selected for CCR7, excluded terminally differentiated effector memory CD45RA+ cells. The chain couples TRBV21-1 to TRBJ1-5. TRBV21-1 is a listed pseudogene. The sequence derives from a man aged 30 to 45 in good health. Sequenced sample: naive CD8+ T cells sorted from blood. The CDR3 here is CASSLGRGNQPQHF. The CDR3, as DNA: TGTGCCAGCAGCCTCGGTCGGGGAAATCAGCCCCAGCATTTT.